This TCR beta chain originates from a study of blood T cell repertoires in COVID-19. The table came from immunoSEQ multiplex PCR; TCRdb's copy has only in-frame clones and leaves some out. The sample shows 300,000 to 400,000 clones, 85% of them seen only once. There are many counts of this clone. The length of the CDR3 is 16 residues. The V gene end was trimmed by 1 base and the J gene end by 0 bases; junction bases not matched to a gene: 3. The germline gives CDR1 LGHNT, CDR2 FRNRAP. The sequencing sample was made of PBMCs or T cells enriched from blood (not recorded which). This sequence joins TRBV12-5 and TRBJ1-3, with 7 nucleotides matching TRBD1. The sequence was collected from a woman aged 30 to 39 who had been exposed to COVID-19. CDR3 in amino acids: CASGLGQGVSGNTIYF. For the CDR3, the DNA is TGTGCTAGTGGTTTGGGACAGGGAGTCTCTGGAAACACCATATATTTT.